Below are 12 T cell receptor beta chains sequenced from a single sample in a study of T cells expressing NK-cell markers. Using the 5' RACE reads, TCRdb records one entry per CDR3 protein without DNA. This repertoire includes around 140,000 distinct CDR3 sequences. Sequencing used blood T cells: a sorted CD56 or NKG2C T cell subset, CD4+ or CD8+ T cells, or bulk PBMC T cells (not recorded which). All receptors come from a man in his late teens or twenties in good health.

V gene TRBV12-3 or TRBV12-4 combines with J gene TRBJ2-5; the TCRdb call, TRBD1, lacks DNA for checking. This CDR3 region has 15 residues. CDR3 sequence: CASSLDRAPQETQYF.

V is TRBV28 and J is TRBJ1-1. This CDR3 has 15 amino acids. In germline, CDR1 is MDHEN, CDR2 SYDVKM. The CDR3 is CASSLSGFGRLEAFF.

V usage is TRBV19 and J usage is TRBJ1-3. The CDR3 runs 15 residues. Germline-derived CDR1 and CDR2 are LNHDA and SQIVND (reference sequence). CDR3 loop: CASSIYRTSGNTIYF.

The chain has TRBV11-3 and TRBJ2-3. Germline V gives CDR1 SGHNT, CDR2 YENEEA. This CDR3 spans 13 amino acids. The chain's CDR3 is CASSRLATDTQYF.

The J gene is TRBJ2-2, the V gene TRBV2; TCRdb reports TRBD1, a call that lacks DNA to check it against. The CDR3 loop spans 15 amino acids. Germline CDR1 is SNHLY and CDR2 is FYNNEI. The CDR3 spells CASSDQGFGAGELFF. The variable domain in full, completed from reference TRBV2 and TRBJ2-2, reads EPEVTQTPSHQVTQMGQEVILRCVPISNHLYFYWYRQILGQKVEFLVSFYNNEISEKSEIFDDQFSVERPDGSNFTLKIRSTKLEDSAMYFCASSDQGFGAGELFFGEGSRLTVL.

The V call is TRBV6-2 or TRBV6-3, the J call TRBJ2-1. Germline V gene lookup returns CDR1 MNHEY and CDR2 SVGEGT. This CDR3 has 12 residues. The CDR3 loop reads CASQRYGNEQFF.

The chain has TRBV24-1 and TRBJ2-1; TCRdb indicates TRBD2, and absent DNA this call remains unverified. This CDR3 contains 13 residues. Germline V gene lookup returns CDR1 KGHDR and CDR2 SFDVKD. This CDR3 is CATEEGGLNEQFF.

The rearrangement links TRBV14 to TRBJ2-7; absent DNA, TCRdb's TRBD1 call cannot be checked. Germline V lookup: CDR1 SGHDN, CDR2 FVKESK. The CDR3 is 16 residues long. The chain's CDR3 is CASSQDVGGYSYEQYF. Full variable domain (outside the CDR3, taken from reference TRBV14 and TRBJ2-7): EAGVTQFPSHSVIEKGQTVTLRCDPISGHDNLYWYRRVMGKEIKFLLHFVKESKQDESGMPNNRFLAERTGGTYSTLKVQPAELEDSGVYFCASSQDVGGYSYEQYFGPGTRLTVT.

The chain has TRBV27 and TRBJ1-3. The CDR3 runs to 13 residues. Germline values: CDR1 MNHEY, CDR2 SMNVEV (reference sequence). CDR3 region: CASSFGVGNTIYF.

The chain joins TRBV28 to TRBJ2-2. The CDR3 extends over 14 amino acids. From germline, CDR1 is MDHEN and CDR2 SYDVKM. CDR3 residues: CASSLVNNTGELFF. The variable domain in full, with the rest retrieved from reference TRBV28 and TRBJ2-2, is DVKVTQSSRYLVKRTGEKVFLECVQDMDHENMFWYRQDPGLGLRLIYFSYDVKMKEKGDIPEGYSVSREKKERFSLILESASTNQTSMYLCASSLVNNTGELFFGEGSRLTVL.

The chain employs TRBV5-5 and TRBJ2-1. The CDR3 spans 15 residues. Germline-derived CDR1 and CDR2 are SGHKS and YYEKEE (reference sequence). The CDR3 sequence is CASSLEGAPHNEQFF. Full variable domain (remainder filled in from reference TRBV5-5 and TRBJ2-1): DAGVTQSPTHLIKTRGQQVTLRCSPISGHKSVSWYQQVLGQGPQFIFQYYEKEERGRGNFPDRFSARQFPNYSSELNVNALLLGDSALYLCASSLEGAPHNEQFFGPGTRLTVL.

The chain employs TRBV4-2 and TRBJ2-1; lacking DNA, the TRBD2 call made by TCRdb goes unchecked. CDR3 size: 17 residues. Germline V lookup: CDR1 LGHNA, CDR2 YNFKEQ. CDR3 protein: CASSPMGLAGVNNEQFF.